This T cell receptor beta chain was recorded in a study of blood T cell repertoires in COVID-19. This CDR3 region has 15 residues. Trimming cost V 0 bases and J 3 bases, with 12 bases left between them. Germline V gene data show CDR1 as LGHNA and CDR2 as YSLEER. Authors' data handling: The assay estimated nucleated cells by amplifying reference gene primers. Sequenced by immunoSEQ multiplex PCR; TCRdb stores in-frame clones only, minus some. V, J and clone size were drawn from that table, and D and trimming were deduced from the DNA. Among a few hundred thousand clones listed, around 81% were seen once.

J is TRBJ2-7 and V is TRBV4-3; TRBD1 is a possible D gene (6 bases). This receptor was identified in a person aged 70 to 80 with COVID-19, enrolled during active disease. What was sequenced was peripheral blood. DNA of the CDR3: TGCGCCAGCAGCCAAGAGAGACAGGCCCTCTACGAGCAGTACTTC. Its protein is CASSQERQALYEQYF.